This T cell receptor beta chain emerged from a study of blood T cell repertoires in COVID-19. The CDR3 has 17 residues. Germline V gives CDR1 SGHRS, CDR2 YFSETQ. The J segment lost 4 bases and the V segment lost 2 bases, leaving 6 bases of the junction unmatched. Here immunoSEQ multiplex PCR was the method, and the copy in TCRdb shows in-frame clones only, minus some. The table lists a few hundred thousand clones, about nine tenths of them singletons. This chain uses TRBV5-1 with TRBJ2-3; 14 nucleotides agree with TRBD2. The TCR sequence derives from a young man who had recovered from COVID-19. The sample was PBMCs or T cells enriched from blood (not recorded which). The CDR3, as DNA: TGCGCCAGCAGCTTAGAGGGGACTAGCGGGAGCGCAGATACGCAGTATTTT. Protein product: CASSLEGTSGSADTQYF.